The clone carrying this TCR beta chain was detected a few times. The antigen is undetermined. The sample originates from a study of TIL therapy for anti-PD-1-resistant metastatic lung cancer. Study as a whole: Median patient age was about 55, ranging 38-75 years. Most patients had lung adenocarcinoma. Study observations and caveats: The cohort had more treatment-naive, never-smoker and oncogene-addicted patients than typical. TIL clonotype persistence in blood showed no apparent association with response.

The libraries were made with immunoSEQ v3. Only in-frame clones appear in the TCRdb table, and some are missing; sequencing was by immunoSEQ multiplex PCR. The sample yields 55,000 or so clones, about 81% seen once. As to time point: pre-treatment sample, taken before nivolumab and TIL therapy. Germline lookup yields CDR1 LNHDA and CDR2 SQIVND (reference sequence). V gave up 5 bases and J gave up 4 bases; unmatched junction bases: 6. The CDR3 consists of 15 residues. The chain couples TRBV19 to TRBJ2-2; 8 bases are a match to TRBD1. This clonotype originated in a person between 25 and 79 years old with non-small cell lung cancer. The sequencing used blood, collected at baseline. Here the CDR3 DNA reads TGTGCCAGTAGTCCAAGGACAGGGCCCACCGGGGAGCTGTTTTTT. Translating gives CASSPRTGPTGELFF.